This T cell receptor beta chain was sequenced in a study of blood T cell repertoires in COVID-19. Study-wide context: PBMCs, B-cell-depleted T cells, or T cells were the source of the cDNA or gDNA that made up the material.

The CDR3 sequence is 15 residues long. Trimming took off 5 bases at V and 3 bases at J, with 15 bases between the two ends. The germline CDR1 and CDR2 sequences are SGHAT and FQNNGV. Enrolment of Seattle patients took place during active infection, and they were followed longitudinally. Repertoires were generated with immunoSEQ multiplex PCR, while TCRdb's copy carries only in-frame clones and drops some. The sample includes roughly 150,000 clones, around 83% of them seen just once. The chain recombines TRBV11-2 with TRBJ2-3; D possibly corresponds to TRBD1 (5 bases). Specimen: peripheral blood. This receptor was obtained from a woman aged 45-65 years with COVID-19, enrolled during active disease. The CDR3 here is CASSPRQSGTDTQYF. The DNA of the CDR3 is TGTGCCAGCAGCCCCCGACAGAGTGGGACAGATACGCAGTATTTT.